This T cell receptor beta chain was recovered during a study of cytomegalovirus exposure and HLA in healthy donors. On this clone: What it recognizes is unknown.

Regarding the study as a whole: Overall, around 160 TCR beta chains were annotated as cytomegalovirus-associated. Further analysis, carried out later, found HLA-associated TCR beta chains more clonally expanded than equally common other chains. Specificity for CMV antigens was confirmed in vitro for a few of the CMV-associated chains. Across donors, presence/absence analyses took sequencing depth to be roughly uniform.

Both 60 Vbeta primers and 13 Jbeta primers went into the PCR. The protocol was immunoSEQ multiplex PCR, while the TCRdb copy is restricted to in-frame clones and leaves out a portion. The table records 130,000 or so clones, approximately 86% of them present only once. Germline V gives CDR1 ENHRY, CDR2 SYGVKD. The V end was cut by 3 bases, the J end by 6 bases, with 8 bases between. This CDR3 comprises 12 residues. What was sequenced was PBMCs. The chain links TRBV10-3 to TRBJ1-2; D remains unclear. The origin of this receptor is a woman aged 40 to 55 in good health and CMV-seronegative. The DNA for the CDR3 is TGTGCCATCAGTGACTCCGGGGATGGCTACACCTTC. Its protein is CAISDSGDGYTF.